Listed below are T cell receptor beta chains from one sample, sequenced in a study of cytotoxic CD8 clonotypes in ibrutinib-treated CLL. The data were produced by immunoSEQ multiplex PCR, yet TCRdb's version contains in-frame clones alone and is incomplete. The profile shows fewer than 50,000 clones, about 69% of them singletons. The starting material was PBMCs, obtained after 24 months of ibrutinib treatment. The receptors were gathered from a human donor with chronic lymphocytic leukemia. The CDR3 runs from the conserved cysteine through the conserved F or W. D genes are given only for firm matches. Clone size is given for some rows only: seen once, a few or many times, or a class if the clone is expanded.

D gene,V gene,clone size,J gene,CDR3 protein,CDR3 DNA
NA,TRBV5-1,many,TRBJ1-2,CASSLGTAGDGYTF,TGCGCCAGCAGCTTGGGGACAGCCGGAGATGGCTACACCTTC
NA,TRBV10-3,few,TRBJ1-2,CAITTGPMGYGYTF,TGTGCCATCACCACAGGGCCGATGGGGTATGGCTACACCTTC
NA,TRBV6-6,NA,TRBJ2-3,CASSYELSTDTQYF,TGTGCCAGCAGTTACGAACTAAGCACAGATACGCAGTATTTT
NA,TRBV7-9,NA,TRBJ2-7,CASSLSGYEQYF,TGTGCCAGCAGCTTATCAGGCTACGAGCAGTACTTC
NA,TRBV28,NA,TRBJ1-1,CASSFRVEAFF,TGTGCCAGCAGTTTCCGGGTTGAAGCTTTCTTT
NA,TRBV19,NA,TRBJ2-6,CASSIVGGSGANVLTF,TGTGCCAGTAGTATCGTAGGTGGATCCGGGGCCAACGTCCTGACTTTC
NA,TRBV30,NA,TRBJ1-1,CAWSFLKNTEAFF,TGTGCCTGGAGTTTTTTGAAGAACACTGAAGCTTTCTTT
NA,TRBV5-4,NA,TRBJ1-2,CASSFLGTDYGYTF,TGTGCCAGCAGCTTTCTGGGGACTGACTATGGCTACACCTTC
TRBD2,TRBV4-1,NA,TRBJ2-7,CASSQGLGTSGGSSYEQYF,TGCGCCAGCAGCCAGGGACTCGGGACTAGCGGGGGTAGCTCCTACGAGCAGTACTTC
NA,TRBV5-1,NA,TRBJ1-2,CASSLAGAGLGGYTF,TGCGCCAGCAGCTTGGCGGGAGCGGGATTGGGTGGCTACACCTTC
TRBD1,TRBV20-1,NA,TRBJ2-7,CSGQGAYEQYF,TGCAGTGGGCAGGGGGCCTACGAGCAGTACTTC
NA,TRBV29-1,NA,TRBJ1-1,CSDYTEAFF,TGCAGCGACTACACTGAAGCTTTCTTT
NA,TRBV5-1,few,TRBJ1-2,CASSLAGGVPTNYGYTF,TGCGCCAGCAGCTTGGCTGGGGGAGTACCAACTAACTATGGCTACACCTTC
TRBD2,TRBV5-4,NA,TRBJ2-1,CASSLAGGRAANEQFF,TGTGCCAGCAGCTTGGCGGGCGGGAGGGCCGCCAATGAGCAGTTCTTC
TRBD1,TRBV15,NA,TRBJ1-1,CATSRTGGEGTEAFF,TGTGCCACCAGCCGAACAGGGGGCGAGGGCACTGAAGCTTTCTTT
TRBD1,TRBV6-6,NA,TRBJ1-6,CASSPRQGLGSPLHF,TGTGCCAGCAGTCCTCGACAGGGGCTGGGATCACCCCTCCACTTT
NA,TRBV2,NA,TRBJ1-2,CASRDISDSYGYTF,TGTGCCAGCAGGGACATATCCGACAGCTATGGCTACACCTTC
NA,TRBV28,many,TRBJ2-7,CASKPRQITYEQYF,TGTGCCAGCAAACCCCGACAGATTACCTACGAGCAGTACTTC
TRBD1,TRBV6-6,few,TRBJ1-5,CASSYVTGVGQPQHF,TGTGCCAGCAGTTACGTGACAGGGGTGGGTCAGCCCCAGCATTTT
NA,TRBV6-6,NA,TRBJ1-2,CASSYDGNYGYTF,TGTGCCAGCAGTTACGATGGGAACTATGGCTACACCTTC
NA,TRBV5-8,once,TRBJ1-2,CASTGGLVGVGYTF,TGTGCCAGCACTGGGGGCCTCGTCGGGGTTGGCTACACCTTC
TRBD1,TRBV6-5,NA,TRBJ2-3,CASNGQGRYSAQYF,TGTGCCAGCAATGGACAGGGTAGATATTCGGCGCAGTATTTT
TRBD2,TRBV5-1,NA,TRBJ2-7,CASSLPPFSGRSSYEQYF,TGCGCCAGCAGCTTGCCCCCCTTTAGCGGGAGGAGCTCCTACGAGCAGTACTTC
NA,TRBV5-1,NA,TRBJ1-3,CASSLAKGSGNTIYF,TGCGCCAGCAGCTTGGCCAAGGGCTCTGGAAACACCATATATTTT
NA,TRBV29-1,NA,TRBJ2-5,CSVELGGRETQYF,TGCAGCGTTGAATTGGGGGGCAGAGAGACCCAGTACTTC
NA,TRBV5-5,NA,TRBJ1-5,CASSLTRQRQPQHF,TGTGCCAGCAGCTTAACTCGACAGCGGCAGCCCCAGCATTTT
NA,TRBV19,NA,TRBJ1-4,CASSIKSATNEKLFF,TGTGCCAGTAGTATAAAGTCGGCAACTAATGAAAAACTGTTTTTT
NA,TRBV2,NA,TRBJ2-1,CASLEGVEQFF,TGTGCCAGCCTTGAAGGGGTAGAGCAGTTCTTC
TRBD1,TRBV29-1,NA,TRBJ2-7,CSVRPGQGEQYF,TGCAGCGTTAGACCGGGACAGGGAGAGCAGTACTTC
NA,TRBV6-1,NA,TRBJ1-1,CASSETRGLGAFF,TGTGCCAGCAGTGAAACCCGAGGTCTCGGAGCTTTCTTT
NA,TRBV2,few,TRBJ1-5,CASRIEGPQHF,TGTGCCAGCAGAATTGAGGGGCCCCAGCATTTT
TRBD1,TRBV28,NA,TRBJ2-7,CASRLQGSRSYEQYF,TGTGCCAGCAGGTTACAGGGGAGTCGATCCTACGAGCAGTACTTC
TRBD1,TRBV19,NA,TRBJ1-5,CASSRGQVNQPQLF,TGTGCCAGTAGTAGGGGACAGGTCAATCAGCCCCAGCTCTTT
TRBD2,TRBV11-1,NA,TRBJ2-2,CASSFPRGDPPGTGELFF,TGTGCCAGCAGCTTTCCGCGGGGGGACCCCCCGGGCACCGGGGAGCTGTTTTTT
NA,TRBV27,NA,TRBJ2-5,CASSLGAAKETQYF,TGTGCCAGCAGTTTGGGTGCGGCAAAGGAGACCCAGTACTTC
NA,TRBV30,NA,TRBJ2-2,CAWRPGLVGGELFF,TGTGCCTGGAGACCGGGGCTAGTAGGCGGGGAGCTGTTTTTT
NA,TRBV28,once,TRBJ2-3,CASSSHPRSAADTQYF,TGTGCCAGCAGTTCCCACCCCCGATCGGCGGCAGATACGCAGTATTTT
TRBD2,TRBV4-1,NA,TRBJ2-1,CASSQGVLAGGLYNEQFF,TGCGCCAGCAGCCAAGGGGTGCTCGCGGGAGGCCTTTACAATGAGCAGTTCTTC
NA,TRBV5-1,few,TRBJ2-1,CASSSGRRSYNEQFF,TGCGCCAGCAGCTCAGGCCGCCGCTCCTACAATGAGCAGTTCTTC
NA,TRBV6-5,NA,TRBJ2-1,CASSSSNEQFF,TGTGCCAGCAGTTCTAGCAATGAGCAGTTCTTC
NA,TRBV18,NA,TRBJ1-4,CASSPTAGLSEKLFF,TGTGCCAGCTCCCCCACCGCGGGCTTAAGTGAAAAACTGTTTTTT
TRBD1,TRBV6-5,NA,TRBJ2-7,CASSYDRGGISDEQYF,TGTGCCAGCAGCTACGACAGGGGTGGCATATCTGACGAGCAGTACTTC
NA,TRBV7-2,NA,TRBJ2-7,CASLYVGTLSYEQYF,TGTGCCAGCTTGTATGTGGGGACACTCTCCTACGAGCAGTACTTC
NA,TRBV7-6,NA,TRBJ2-5,CASSFSQVETQYF,TGTGCCAGCAGCTTTAGTCAGGTAGAGACCCAGTACTTC
TRBD2,TRBV23-1,few,TRBJ2-3,CASSHSSGAGTDTQYF,TGCGCCAGCAGTCATAGTAGCGGGGCGGGCACAGATACGCAGTATTTT
NA,TRBV29-1,NA,TRBJ1-2,CSVERGSGRGYTF,TGCAGCGTTGAAAGGGGGAGTGGTCGTGGCTACACCTTC
NA,TRBV9,few,TRBJ2-7,CASSEGTGPYEQYF,TGTGCCAGCAGCGAAGGGACGGGGCCTTACGAGCAGTACTTC
NA,TRBV7-2,NA,TRBJ2-1,CASSLGPGVYNEQFF,TGTGCCAGCAGCTTAGGACCCGGCGTGTACAATGAGCAGTTCTTC
TRBD1,TRBV28,few,TRBJ1-3,CASGHSGTGPSGNTIYF,TGTGCCAGCGGCCACTCCGGGACAGGGCCCTCTGGAAACACCATATATTTT
NA,TRBV2,NA,TRBJ1-1,CASSDHPPAFF,TGTGCCAGCAGTGACCATCCCCCCGCTTTCTTT
NA,TRBV30,NA,TRBJ2-4,CAWSVLGGANIQYF,TGTGCCTGGAGTGTACTGGGGGGGGCGAACATTCAGTACTTC
NA,TRBV29-1,NA,TRBJ1-2,CSVEGPGGYTF,TGCAGCGTTGAGGGCCCGGGGGGCTACACCTTC